What follows are 12 T cell receptor beta chains derived from one specimen sequenced in a study of T cell responses to AZD1222 COVID-19 vaccine. TCRdb's copy holds only in-frame clones and misses some; the assay was immunoSEQ multiplex PCR. Found here are 85,000 to 100,000 clones, over 85% of them singletons; the top ten hold 9.5% to 15%. The sequencing used peripheral blood, collected on day 0 of AZD1222 vaccination. The receptor set was obtained from an adult in good health.

The chain links TRBV5-1 to TRBJ1-1, with D possibly TRBD1 on 6 matching bases. Trimming stripped 4 bases from V and 1 base from J, with 11 bases between. CDR1 and CDR2 from the germline V gene are SGHRS and YFSETQ. The CDR3 is made up of 14 amino acids. CDR3 in DNA: TGCGCCAGCAGCCCCCAGACAGGGAACACTGAAGCTTTCTTT. It specifies CASSPQTGNTEAFF.

The chain links TRBV2 to TRBJ1-5; no firm D call. The V and J ends lost 8 bases and 5 bases respectively, with 13 bases between them. Germline CDR1 and CDR2: SNHLY and FYNNEI. This CDR3 comprises 13 residues. The CDR3 sequence is CASLVQPDQPQHF. CDR3 nucleotide sequence: TGTGCCAGCTTGGTCCAGCCTGATCAGCCCCAGCATTTT.

The rearrangement uses TRBV7-2 and TRBJ1-1; D not certain. The CDR3 contains 14 residues. V lost 5 bases to trimming and J lost 6 bases, with 16 bases between them. CDR1 and CDR2 (germline): SGHTA, FQGNSA. CDR3 coding DNA: TGTGCCAGCAGCCCCGTAGGGCTTAAGGCTGAAGCTTTCTTT. Translating gives CASSPVGLKAEAFF.

The chain uses TRBV6-5 and TRBJ1-4; the D is unclear. The CDR3 is made up of 16 amino acids. Looked up from germline, CDR1 is MNHEY and CDR2 is SVGAGI. The V and J ends lost 3 bases and 0 bases respectively, with 11 bases between them. CDR3 in amino acids: CASSYVTASTNEKLFF. CDR3 DNA sequence: TGTGCCAGCAGTTATGTTACAGCATCAACTAATGAAAAACTGTTTTTT.

This clone is categorized as medium-sized. This chain joins TRBV19 and TRBJ1-4, with 10 bases aligning to TRBD1. This CDR3 region has 15 residues. Trimming removed 5 bases from V and 10 bases from J; junction bases left unmatched: 10. Germline values: CDR1 LNHDA, CDR2 SQIVND (reference sequence). As DNA, the CDR3 is TGTGCCAGTAGTGAAACCGGGACAGGGGCCAGAAAACTGTTTTTT. The encoded protein is CASSETGTGARKLFF.

The V call is TRBV11-2, the J call TRBJ2-1, with TRBD1 matching over 9 bases. Germline V gives CDR1 SGHAT, CDR2 FQNNGV. The junction had 7 bases not matched to a gene; V was cut back by 4 bases and J by 3 bases. The CDR3 is 16 residues long. CDR3 sequence reads: CASSSIQGAVYNEQFF. In DNA form, the CDR3 reads TGTGCCAGCAGCTCCATACAGGGGGCCGTCTACAATGAGCAGTTCTTC.

The rearrangement joins TRBV15 to TRBJ1-3, with D tentatively TRBD1 (5 bases). CDR3 length: 15 amino acids. Looked up from germline, CDR1 is LNHNV and CDR2 is YYDKDF (reference sequence). Trimming left V 0 bases short and J 7 bases short, with 13 bases between. The CDR3 loop is CATSRERTSRNTIYF. The DNA of the CDR3 is TGTGCCACCAGCAGAGAAAGGACAAGTCGCAACACCATATATTTT.

The J gene is TRBJ1-3, the V gene TRBV15; possible D gene TRBD1, 6 bases. Between the trimmed V and J ends, which lost 0 bases and 7 bases, there was a span of 10 bases. Looked up from germline, CDR1 is LNHNV and CDR2 is YYDKDF (reference sequence). This CDR3 is built from 14 residues. CDR3 sequence: CATSREQGRNTIYF. For the CDR3, the DNA is TGTGCCACCAGCAGAGAGCAGGGGAGGAACACCATATATTTT.

The genes are TRBV20-1 and TRBJ1-2, with D possibly TRBD1 on 6 matching bases. The CDR3 runs 11 residues. CDR1 is DFQATT and CDR2 is SNEGSKA in the germline V gene (reference sequence). The CDR3 DNA sequence: TGCGGGTCGGACAGCTTTTATGGCTACACCTTC. Protein: CGSDSFYGYTF.

J is TRBJ1-3 and V is TRBV5-5, with 7 bases fitting TRBD1. The CDR3 is 15 residues long. Germline CDR1 SGHKS, CDR2 YYEKEE (reference sequence). Trimming took 7 bases from V and 0 from J; bases not matched to a gene: 7. The chain's CDR3 is CASGRDRDSGNTIYF. CDR3 DNA sequence: TGTGCCAGCGGGCGGGACAGAGACTCTGGAAACACCATATATTTT.

V and J are TRBV6-6 and TRBJ2-7, with D possibly called TRBD1 or TRBD2 (5 bases each). CDR1 and CDR2 (germline): MNHNY, SVGAGI (reference sequence). This CDR3 spans 18 amino acids. With 6 bases removed from V and 5 bases from J, the gap between germline ends came to 29 bases. CDR3 loop: CASSRPVSGTQGVNEQYF. Written as DNA, the CDR3 is TGTGCCAGCAGCCGACCTGTTTCCGGGACCCAGGGAGTCAACGAGCAGTACTTC.

CDR3 nucleotides: TGTGCCAGTAGTCTAGGAATAGCGAACACCGGGGAGCTGTTTTTT. Translation: CASSLGIANTGELFF. The chain uses TRBV19 and TRBJ2-2; D remains ambiguous. The CDR3 length is 15 residues. Trimming removed 5 bases from V and 0 bases from J, with 10 bases in between. Germline values: CDR1 LNHDA, CDR2 SQIVND (reference sequence).